The 2 T cell receptor beta chains below all came from one sample that was sequenced in a study of cytomegalovirus exposure and HLA in healthy donors. Amplification used 60 Vbeta primers and 13 Jbeta primers. Here immunoSEQ multiplex PCR was the method, and the copy in TCRdb shows in-frame clones only, minus some. The sample includes fewer than 120,000 clones, 70% to 85% of them seen just once. Material for sequencing was PBMCs. Receptors were obtained from a man aged 25 to 45 in good health and CMV-seropositive.

This chain links TRBV2 with TRBJ2-7; weak D call: TRBD1 (6 bases). Germline V gene sequence: CDR1 SNHLY, CDR2 FYNNEI. V gave up 2 bases and J gave up 5 bases, with 13 bases separating them. The CDR3 contains 14 residues. The CDR3 DNA is TGTGCCAGCAGTGAATTGACAGGCGGGCACGAGCAGTACTTC. Translating it yields CASSELTGGHEQYF.

As concerns this clone: This specimen includes other DNA sequences encoding the same CDR3. The chain uses TRBV9 and TRBJ1-1; D perhaps matches TRBD1 (5 bases). From germline, CDR1 is SGDLS and CDR2 YYNGEE. Trimming removed 0 bases from V and 3 bases from J, with 9 bases in between. The CDR3 length is 14 residues. The CDR3 loop is CASSVGGGDTEAFF. In DNA, the CDR3 is TGTGCCAGCAGCGTAGGGGGAGGGGACACTGAAGCTTTCTTT.